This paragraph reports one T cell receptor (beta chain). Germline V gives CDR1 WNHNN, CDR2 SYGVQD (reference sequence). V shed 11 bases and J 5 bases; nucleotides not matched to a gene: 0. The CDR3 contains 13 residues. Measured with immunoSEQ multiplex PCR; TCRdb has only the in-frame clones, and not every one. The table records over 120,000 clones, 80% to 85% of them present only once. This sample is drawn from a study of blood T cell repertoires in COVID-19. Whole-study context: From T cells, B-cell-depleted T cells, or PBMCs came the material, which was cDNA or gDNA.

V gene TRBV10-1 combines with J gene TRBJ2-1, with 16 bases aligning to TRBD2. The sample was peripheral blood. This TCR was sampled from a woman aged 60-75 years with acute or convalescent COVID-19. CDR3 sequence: CAGTSGRDNEQFF. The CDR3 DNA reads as TGCGCCGGGACTAGCGGGAGGGACAATGAGCAGTTCTTC.